The 5 T cell receptor beta chains below all came from one sample that was sequenced in a study of OX40 agonist ivuxolimab in advanced cancers. The library was made by the immunoSEQ multiplex PCR assay. What TCRdb holds here is the immuneACCESS table cut down to in-frame rearrangements. Part of the clones is not present; checked against another copy, under half of the missing clones reflect an unresolved V gene, and the others are unexplained. The sample contains some 54,000 clones, around 77% of them found a single time. The ten largest clones represent 6.3% of the sample. The specimen was CD4+ or CD8+ T cells sorted from blood, collected in a trial of the OX40 agonist ivuxolimab. The receptors here all came from an adult with an advanced solid tumor such as melanoma, head and neck, liver or kidney cancer.

This clone has only a few counts. This chain joins TRBV5-6 and TRBJ2-6; 7 positions agree with TRBD1. The CDR3 spans 18 residues. J gave up 0 bases and V 4 bases, and 10 bases lay outside the gene matches. CDR1 SGHDT and CDR2 YYEEEE come from the germline V gene. The CDR3 loop is CASSPLQGSGSGANVLTF. In nucleotides, the CDR3 is TGTGCCAGCAGCCCCCTACAGGGGAGTGGCTCTGGGGCCAACGTCCTGACTTTC.

The V and J genes are TRBV30 and TRBJ1-5; unclear D gene. The CDR3 contains 13 residues. Trimming shortened V by 1 base and J by 9 bases, and 13 bases separated the two germline ends. Germline CDR1 GTSNPN, CDR2 SVGIG (reference sequence). The chain's CDR3 is CAWSDVLAGPQHF. The CDR3, as DNA: TGTGCCTGGAGTGACGTCCTAGCAGGGCCCCAGCATTTT.

The chain combines TRBV5-6 with TRBJ2-1; a possible D gene is TRBD1 (5 bases). Germline V gene sequence: CDR1 SGHDT, CDR2 YYEEEE. V lost 0 bases and J 11 bases, leaving 6 bases between the germline ends. This CDR3 has 11 amino acids. CDR3 residues: CASSLVGQQFF. Written as DNA, the CDR3 is TGTGCCAGCAGCTTGGTGGGGCAGCAGTTCTTC. Filled out from reference TRBV5-6 and TRBJ2-1, the complete variable domain reads DAGVTQSPTHLIKTRGQQVTLRCSPKSGHDTVSWYQQALGQGPQFIFQYYEEEERQRGNFPDRFSGHQFPNYSSELNVNALLLGDSALYLCASSLVGQQFFGPGTRLTVL.

CDR3 in amino acids: CASSLAAGYAYEQYF. Written as DNA, the CDR3 is TGTGCCAGCAGCTTGGCGGCAGGATACGCCTACGAGCAGTACTTC. The rearrangement uses TRBV7-3 and TRBJ2-5; no definite D call. The J call may be wrong; the DNA end is better matched by TRBJ2-7. In germline, CDR1 is SGHTA, CDR2 FQGTGA. The CDR3 covers 15 residues.

The CDR3 region has the DNA TGCGCCAGCAGCCAAGTCACATATCGTGAGCAGTTCTTC. This codes for CASSQVTYREQFF. This chain joins TRBV4-1 and TRBJ2-1; no firm D call. Germline CDR1 and CDR2: MGHRA and YSYEKL. This CDR3 has 13 amino acids. The V end lost 1 base, the J end lost 9 bases, and 10 bases lay between the germline ends.